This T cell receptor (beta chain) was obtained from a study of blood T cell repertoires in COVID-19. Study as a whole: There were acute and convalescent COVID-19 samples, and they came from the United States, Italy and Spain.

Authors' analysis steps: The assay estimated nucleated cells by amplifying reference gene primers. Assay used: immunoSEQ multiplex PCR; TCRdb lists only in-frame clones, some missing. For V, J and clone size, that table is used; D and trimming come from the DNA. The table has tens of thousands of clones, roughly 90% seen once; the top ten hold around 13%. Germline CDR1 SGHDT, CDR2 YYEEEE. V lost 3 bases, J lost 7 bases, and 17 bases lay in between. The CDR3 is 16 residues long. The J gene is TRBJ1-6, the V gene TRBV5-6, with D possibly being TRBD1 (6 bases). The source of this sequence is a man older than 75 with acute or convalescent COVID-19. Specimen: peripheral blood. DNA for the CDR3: TGTGCCAGCAGCTCCCACGGACAGTTGCAGAATTCACCCCTCCACTTT. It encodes CASSSHGQLQNSPLHF.